A single sample gave rise to the 31 T cell receptor beta chains below, sequenced in a study of T cell changes during pregnancy in multiple sclerosis. Profiling relied on immunoSEQ multiplex PCR, and the TCRdb table lists in-frame clones only, not all of them. Among under 80,000 clones listed, roughly 94% were seen once. The source was peripheral blood, collected in the third trimester of pregnancy. All receptors derive from a female donor with multiple sclerosis, enrolled in a pregnancy study.

The rearrangement uses TRBV7-2 and TRBJ2-1, with D unclear. Trimming removed 3 bases from V and 0 bases from J, with 9 bases in between. Germline lookup yields CDR1 SGHTA and CDR2 FQGNSA. The CDR3 length is 15 residues. The CDR3 spells CASSLSQSSYNEQFF. The CDR3 region has the DNA TGTGCCAGCAGCTTGAGTCAAAGCTCCTACAATGAGCAGTTCTTC.

V and J are TRBV7-9 and TRBJ1-1; unclear D gene. Germline CDR1 SEHNR, CDR2 FQNEAQ (reference sequence). The CDR3 extends over 13 amino acids. Trimming stripped 4 bases from V and 1 base from J, with 7 bases between. The CDR3 DNA sequence: TGTGCCAGCAGCTCCGAGGCGAACACTGAAGCTTTCTTT. Its translation: CASSSEANTEAFF.

This chain connects TRBV5-5 to TRBJ2-3; 8 nucleotides align to TRBD2. The CDR3 length is 14 residues. Germline-derived CDR1 and CDR2 are SGHKS and YYEKEE (reference sequence). The J segment lost 5 bases and the V segment lost 1 base, leaving 3 bases of the junction unmatched. CDR3 nucleotide sequence: TGTGCCAGCAGCTTGCGGGGGGGACGAGATACGCAGTATTTT. Amino acid sequence: CASSLRGGRDTQYF.

The chain employs TRBV19 and TRBJ2-7; 8 bases agree with TRBD1. The CDR3 runs to 15 residues. V lost 10 bases, J lost 2 bases, and 13 bases stayed unmatched. The germline V gene has CDR1 LNHDA and CDR2 SQIVND (reference sequence). The CDR3 DNA reads TGTGCCAAGACGGACCGGACAGGGTTTACCTACGAGCAGTACTTC. Translating it yields CAKTDRTGFTYEQYF.

V and J are TRBV7-6 and TRBJ1-1; TRBD1 agrees at 8 bases. This CDR3 has 16 amino acids. Germline lookup yields CDR1 SGHVS and CDR2 FNYEAQ. The V and J ends lost 0 bases and 4 bases, in that order; junction bases with no gene match: 7. CDR3 coding DNA: TGTGCCAGCAGCTTAGCGCAGGGGGCGATGGGCACTGAAGCTTTCTTT. The encoded protein is CASSLAQGAMGTEAFF.

V usage is TRBV7-8 and J usage is TRBJ2-5; D remains ambiguous. CDR1 SGHVS and CDR2 FQNEAQ come from the germline V gene. Trimming stripped 1 base from V and 6 bases from J, with 6 bases between. The CDR3 loop spans 12 amino acids. CDR3 DNA: TGTGCCAGCAGCTTAGATCGTCAGACCCAGTACTTC. It encodes CASSLDRQTQYF.

The chain has TRBV27 and TRBJ2-3; 15 nucleotides line up with TRBD2. The CDR3 is 17 amino acids. Germline V gives CDR1 MNHEY, CDR2 SMNVEV (reference sequence). V shed 5 bases and J 4 bases; nucleotides not matched to a gene: 7. CDR3 nucleotide sequence: TGTGCCAGCAGTCCACTCGGACTAGCGGGGGGGCCAGATACGCAGTATTTT. Protein product: CASSPLGLAGGPDTQYF.

V usage is TRBV7-3 and J usage is TRBJ2-7; 9 bases map to TRBD2. The trim removed 1 base at V and 2 bases at J, leaving 3 bases unmatched. This CDR3 region has 15 residues. Germline V lookup: CDR1 SGHTA, CDR2 FQGTGA. In DNA form, the CDR3 reads TGTGCCAGCAGCTTAAGTGGCGGGGGGGCCTACGAGCAGTACTTC. This gives the protein CASSLSGGGAYEQYF.

This chain uses TRBV29-1 with TRBJ1-6; 9 nucleotides agree with TRBD1. The CDR3 is made up of 16 amino acids. J was trimmed by 5 bases and V by 6 bases; bases with no gene match: 11. Germline V gives CDR1 SQVTM, CDR2 ANQGSEA. The CDR3 nucleotides read TGCAGCGTAGCCGGGACAGGGACCAAACATAATTCACCCCTCCACTTT. This translates into CSVAGTGTKHNSPLHF. The whole variable domain, remainder taken from reference TRBV29-1 and TRBJ1-6, is SAVISQKPSRDICQRGTSLTIQCQVDSQVTMMFWYRQQPGQSLTLIATANQGSEATYESGFVIDKFPISRPNLTFSTLTVSNMSPEDSSIYLCSVAGTGTKHNSPLHFGNGTRLTVT.

This chain connects TRBV7-3 to TRBJ1-6; D is perhaps TRBD1 (5 bases). Germline lookup yields CDR1 SGHTA and CDR2 FQGTGA. V dropped 0 bases and J dropped 10 bases, with 16 bases sitting between them. This CDR3 has 16 amino acids. The CDR3: CASSLTSNRRGSPLHF. The CDR3 DNA reads TGTGCCAGCAGCTTAACGAGTAACCGAAGGGGCTCACCCCTCCACTTT.

This clone was picked up one time. DNA of the CDR3: TGCGCCAGCAGCTTCCCGGGGGGGTCCTACAATGAGCAGTTCTTC. This translates into CASSFPGGSYNEQFF. The rearrangement links TRBV5-1 to TRBJ2-1; 8 nucleotides agree with TRBD2. Germline values: CDR1 SGHRS, CDR2 YFSETQ. This CDR3 is 15 amino acids long. V gave up 2 bases and J gave up 1 base; unmatched junction bases: 2.

The chain combines TRBV12-5 with TRBJ2-7; 8 nucleotides line up with TRBD1. This CDR3 has 16 residues. V lost 6 bases and J lost 6; bases outside the gene matches: 16. Germline CDR1 reads LGHNT; CDR2 reads FRNRAP. CDR3 loop: CASGSISAQGAGEQYF. The CDR3 DNA sequence: TGTGCTAGTGGCTCGATATCGGCCCAGGGGGCGGGCGAGCAGTACTTC.

The J gene is TRBJ1-4, the V gene TRBV15, with a tentative D call TRBD1 (5 bases). V was trimmed by 5 bases and J by 3 bases, leaving 10 bases between them. This CDR3 has 14 residues. Looked up from germline, CDR1 is LNHNV and CDR2 is YYDKDF (reference sequence). The CDR3 nucleotides read TGTGCCACCAGCTTGGGGGGGGCTAATGAAAAACTGTTTTTT. Residues: CATSLGGANEKLFF. The complete variable domain, with remaining parts taken from reference TRBV15 and TRBJ1-4, reads DAMVIQNPRYQVTQFGKPVTLSCSQTLNHNVMYWYQQKSSQAPKLLFHYYDKDFNNEADTPDNFQSRRPNTSFCFLDIRSPGLGDTAMYLCATSLGGANEKLFFGSGTQLSVL.

This clone was recorded only once. V usage is TRBV7-6 and J usage is TRBJ2-4, with 14 bases that match TRBD2. CDR3 size: 18 residues. Looked up from germline, CDR1 is SGHVS and CDR2 is FNYEAQ. V lost 5 bases to trimming and J lost 5 bases; unmatched junction nucleotides: 11. CDR3 in DNA: TGTGCCAGCAGCCCCCTGACTAGCGGGGGGGCAGAGGAAAACATTCAGTACTTC. Translated, it gives CASSPLTSGGAEENIQYF.

DNA for the CDR3: TGTGCCACCAGCCCCCGGACAGGGACTAATGAAAAACTGTTTTTT. The encoded protein is CATSPRTGTNEKLFF. This chain uses TRBV15 with TRBJ1-4, with TRBD1 matching over 8 bases. CDR1 LNHNV and CDR2 YYDKDF come from the germline V gene (reference sequence). With 5 bases clipped from V and 2 bases from J, the junction kept 4 bases outside the gene matches. This CDR3 has 15 residues.

The CDR3: CASSPRGGGTEAFF. Written as DNA, the CDR3 is TGTGCCAGCTCACCGCGGGGGGGAGGCACTGAAGCTTTCTTT. This rearrangement joins TRBV18 to TRBJ1-1, with D possibly being TRBD1 (5 bases). The germline gives CDR1 KGHSH, CDR2 LQKENI. This CDR3 is 14 amino acids long. V was pared by 3 bases and J by 4 bases, with 12 bases between.

J is TRBJ1-1 and V is TRBV27; 7 positions match TRBD1. This CDR3 has 14 amino acids. Losses at the gene ends were 6 bases for V and 1 base for J; bases not matched to a gene: 5. CDR1 and CDR2 (germline): MNHEY, SMNVEV (reference sequence). The chain's CDR3 is CASRNEGANTEAFF. In DNA form, the CDR3 reads TGTGCCAGCAGGAACGAGGGGGCGAACACTGAAGCTTTCTTT.

J is TRBJ2-1 and V is TRBV5-3, with 10 bases lining up with TRBD2. TRBV5-3 is an ORF; its function is uncertain. This CDR3 region has 15 residues. The V and J ends lost 2 bases and 2 bases, in that order; junction bases with no gene match: 1. CDR3 residues: CARSLLAGTYNEQFF. DNA of the CDR3: TGTGCCAGAAGCTTACTAGCGGGGACCTACAATGAGCAGTTCTTC.

The rearrangement uses TRBV15 and TRBJ1-2, with 7 bases that match TRBD1. The CDR3 loop spans 17 amino acids. V shed 0 bases and J 8 bases; nucleotides not matched to a gene: 15. Germline assignment: CDR1 LNHNV and CDR2 YYDKDF (reference sequence). The CDR3 DNA sequence: TGTGCCACCAGCAGAGATCTTTCCAGAGGGGGCGAATCGGGCTACACCTTC. Translated, it gives CATSRDLSRGGESGYTF.

The chain joins TRBV6-6 to TRBJ2-3, with D tentatively TRBD1 (6 bases). The V end was cut by 6 bases, the J end by 2 bases, with 12 bases between. The CDR3 contains 14 residues. The V gene's germline CDR1 is MNHNY and CDR2 SVGAGI (reference sequence). The CDR3 loop reads CASSLDSNTDTQYF. The CDR3, as DNA: TGTGCCAGCAGCTTGGACAGCAACACAGATACGCAGTATTTT.

The CDR3 bases are TGCGCCAGCAGCCCCTCGGCAGGGGTCGGAGAGACCCAGTACTTC. Translating gives CASSPSAGVGETQYF. This chain joins TRBV5-1 and TRBJ2-5; tentative D call: TRBD1 (6 bases). This CDR3 is 15 amino acids long. V lost 4 bases to trimming and J lost 4 bases, with 17 bases between them. CDR1 is SGHRS and CDR2 is YFSETQ in the germline V gene.

The chain combines TRBV7-3 with TRBJ2-3, with TRBD2 matching over 8 bases. This CDR3 has 16 residues. The germline CDR1 and CDR2 sequences are SGHTA and FQGTGA. Trimming removed 3 bases from V and 6 bases from J; junction bases left unmatched: 11. CDR3 sequence: CASSFSSGGRSDTQYF. Written as DNA, the CDR3 is TGTGCCAGCAGCTTCTCCAGCGGGGGCAGGTCGGATACGCAGTATTTT. The full variable domain, with the rest looked up from reference TRBV7-3 and TRBJ2-3, is GAGVSQTPSNKVTEKGKYVELRCDPISGHTALYWYRQSLGQGPEFLIYFQGTGAADDSGLPNDRFFAVRPEGSVSTLKIQRTERGDSAVYLCASSFSSGGRSDTQYFGPGTRLTVL.

This clone was picked up a small number of times. The gene calls are TRBV7-6 and TRBJ1-1, with a weak D call TRBD1 (5 bases). The ends were cut back, 6 bases at V and 0 bases at J, with 11 bases in the middle. CDR1 is SGHVS and CDR2 is FNYEAQ in the germline V gene. This CDR3 is 14 amino acids long. The CDR3 DNA reads as TGTGCCAGCAGTACGGACACGATGAACACTGAAGCTTTCTTT. Its translation is CASSTDTMNTEAFF.

This clone occurred a few times. The chain links TRBV29-1 to TRBJ1-1; possible D gene TRBD1, 5 bases. Trimming removed 4 bases from V and 5 bases from J, with 14 bases in between. Germline V CDR1 and CDR2: SQVTM, ANQGSEA. This CDR3 is 13 amino acids long. The CDR3 region has the DNA TGCAGCGTTGGGTTGGGGGGGAAAACTGAAGCTTTCTTT. Residues: CSVGLGGKTEAFF.

In DNA form, the CDR3 reads TGCGCCAGCAGCCAGGCCGTGTCTAACTATGGCTACACCTTC. This translates into CASSQAVSNYGYTF. V is TRBV4-3 and J is TRBJ1-2, with D uncertain. The germline V and J ends were trimmed by 3 bases and 0 bases, with 8 bases remaining between them. The CDR3 is 14 amino acids. Per the germline V gene, CDR1 is LGHNA and CDR2 is YSLEER.

This clone has a single count. The chain recombines TRBV28 with TRBJ1-5; D is undetermined. There are 13 residues in the CDR3. Germline CDR1 MDHEN, CDR2 SYDVKM. CDR3: CASRRDSNQPQHF. The CDR3 DNA reads as TGTGCTTCGCGACGGGATAGCAATCAGCCCCAGCATTTT.

The V call is TRBV4-3, the J call TRBJ1-1; the D gene is possibly TRBD1 (6 bases). The CDR3 covers 17 residues. Germline CDR1 reads LGHNA; CDR2 reads YSLEER. The V and J ends lost 0 bases and 2 bases respectively, with 16 bases between them. The DNA of the CDR3 is TGCGCCAGCAGCCAAGATCATGGACAGTGGCTCAACACTGAAGCTTTCTTT. Translated: CASSQDHGQWLNTEAFF.

DNA for the CDR3: TGTGCCAGCAGTGAATTGCGGGACGGGGAGCTGTTTTTT. This gives the protein CASSELRDGELFF. The rearrangement joins TRBV2 to TRBJ2-2, with D possibly TRBD2 on 6 matching bases. This CDR3 spans 13 amino acids. V was shortened by 2 bases and J by 7 bases, with 8 bases between the two germline ends. CDR1 is SNHLY and CDR2 is FYNNEI in the germline V gene.

CDR3 nucleotide sequence: TGTGCCAGCAGCTTGGACAGCCGGACGAGTCAGCCCCAGCATTTT. Amino acid sequence: CASSLDSRTSQPQHF. This sequence joins TRBV7-2 and TRBJ1-5, with a weak D call TRBD1 (6 bases). Between the trimmed V and J ends, which lost 3 bases and 6 bases, there was a span of 15 bases. The CDR3 has 15 amino acids. Germline CDR1 is SGHTA and CDR2 is FQGNSA.

The chain carries TRBV5-5 and TRBJ1-2; tentative D call: TRBD1 (5 bases). CDR1 is SGHKS, CDR2 YYEKEE, per germline (reference sequence). Trimming removed 1 base from V and 4 bases from J, with 11 bases in between. The CDR3 totals 14 residues. CDR3 amino acids: CASSLRGEGYGYTF. CDR3 in DNA: TGTGCCAGCAGCTTGAGGGGTGAAGGCTATGGCTACACCTTC.

The V and J genes are TRBV7-6 and TRBJ2-1, with 8 bases lining up with TRBD2. Germline V lookup: CDR1 SGHVS, CDR2 FNYEAQ. Trimming removed 2 bases from V and 2 bases from J; junction bases left unmatched: 2. The CDR3 has 15 amino acids. CDR3 in DNA: TGTGCCAGCAGCTTAAGTAGCGGGGCCTACAATGAGCAGTTCTTC. Its protein is CASSLSSGAYNEQFF.